Reported below is one TCR beta chain. As yet, its antigen is unknown. This CDR3 is 15 amino acids long. Germline loops: CDR1 SGHVS, CDR2 FNYEAQ. With V trimmed by 5 bases and J by 3 bases, 4 bases remained unmatched. CD45RO-negative, CCR7-positively selected cells formed the naive CD8 fraction, excluding terminally differentiated effector memory CD45RA+ cells. This sample is drawn from a study of shared clonotypes between healthy human individuals. Using immunoSEQ multiplex PCR, the repertoire was profiled, and TCRdb retains in-frame clones only, with some absent. The table has about 870,000 clones, around 92% seen once. Study conclusions and caveats: Across a handful of donors, naive CD4 shared roughly 5%, naive CD8 approximately 3.5%, memory CD4 roughly 2.2%, memory CD8 more than 0.35%.

Input material: naive CD8+ T cells sorted from blood. V and J are TRBV7-6 and TRBJ2-7; 13 bases are shared with TRBD2. This clonotype originated in a man between 25 and 39 years old in good health. The CDR3 bases are TGTGCCAGCAGCGCGGGACTAGCGGGAATCTACGAGCAGTACTTC. It yields the protein CASSAGLAGIYEQYF. Full variable domain (missing parts from reference TRBV7-6 and TRBJ2-7): GAGVSQSPRYKVTKRGQDVALRCDPISGHVSLYWYRQALGQGPEFLTYFNYEAQQDKSGLPNDRFSAERPEGSISTLTIQRTEQRDSAMYRCASSAGLAGIYEQYFGPGTRLTVT.